The rows below give T cell receptor beta chains drawn from one sample of a study of Graves' ophthalmopathy and Graves' hyperthyroidism. TCRdb independently ran MiXCR on the multiplex PCR reads; one entry per CDR3 protein. The sample holds nearly 400,000 distinct CDR3 sequences, around 19% seen once. Source material: peripheral blood. The receptor set was obtained from a woman younger than 30 with Graves' ophthalmopathy. CDR3s include the opening cysteine and the closing phenylalanine or tryptophan. Fields, in order: D gene, clone size, V gene, J gene, CDR3 protein, CDR3 DNA. The D gene is left open where the match is weak. A row's size may be missing; if present it is once, few, many or a size class.

D: TRBD2
size: many
V: TRBV28
J: TRBJ2-7
CDR3: CASSSTSGDPYEQYF
DNA: TGTGCCAGCAGTTCAACTAGCGGAGACCCCTACGAGCAGTACTTC

D: TRBD2
size: .
V: TRBV6-4
J: TRBJ2-2
CDR3: CASSDRLAGVRAGELFF
DNA: TGTGCCAGCAGTGATCGCCTAGCGGGAGTTAGGGCCGGGGAGCTGTTTTTT

D: TRBD1
size: few
V: TRBV24-1
J: TRBJ1-2
CDR3: CATSDSAGGRNYGYTF
DNA: TGTGCCACCAGTGACTCCGCAGGGGGCAGGAACTATGGCTACACCTTC

D: .
size: many
V: TRBV7-2
J: TRBJ2-7
CDR3: CASTTGNRKYEQYF
DNA: TGTGCCAGCACCACTGGGAATAGGAAGTACGAGCAGTACTTC

D: .
size: many
V: TRBV28
J: TRBJ1-1
CDR3: CASSFPGGVNTEAFF
DNA: TGTGCCAGCAGTTTTCCGGGGGGGGTGAACACTGAAGCTTTCTTT

D: .
size: many
V: TRBV20-1
J: TRBJ1-2
CDR3: CSARPWTNSENGYTF
DNA: TGCAGTGCTAGACCATGGACCAACTCGGAGAATGGCTACACCTTC

D: TRBD1
size: many
V: TRBV20-1
J: TRBJ1-1
CDR3: CSAPWTGRNTEAFF
DNA: TGCAGTGCTCCTTGGACAGGGAGGAACACTGAAGCTTTCTTT

D: .
size: many
V: TRBV10-3
J: TRBJ1-2
CDR3: CAISGGGGDYGYTF
DNA: TGTGCCATCAGCGGGGGAGGGGGGGACTATGGCTACACCTTC

D: .
size: many
V: TRBV6-4
J: TRBJ2-3
CDR3: CASSGTGPPDTQYF
DNA: TGTGCCAGCAGTGGTACAGGGCCCCCAGATACGCAGTATTTT

D: .
size: .
V: TRBV6-1
J: TRBJ1-3
CDR3: CASSRAGTNGNTIYF
DNA: TGTGCCAGCAGTCGTGCCGGGACAAACGGAAACACCATATATTTT

D: TRBD2
size: many
V: TRBV2
J: TRBJ2-7
CDR3: CASSRTSGAAYEQYF
DNA: TGTGCCAGCAGTAGGACTAGCGGAGCGGCCTACGAGCAGTACTTC

D: TRBD2
size: many
V: TRBV14
J: TRBJ2-5
CDR3: CASSQLGLDATQYF
DNA: TGTGCCAGCAGCCAACTGGGACTAGATGCGACCCAGTACTTC

D: .
size: many
V: TRBV19
J: TRBJ1-2
CDR3: CASTSDSSYGYTF
DNA: TGTGCCAGTACCTCGGACAGCTCCTATGGCTACACCTTC

D: .
size: many
V: TRBV30
J: TRBJ2-5
CDR3: CAWKGASETQYF
DNA: TGTGCCTGGAAAGGGGCTTCAGAGACCCAGTACTTC

D: .
size: many
V: TRBV27
J: TRBJ1-5
CDR3: CASRDSGSNQPQHF
DNA: TGTGCCAGCAGAGACAGTGGTAGCAATCAGCCCCAGCATTTT

D: .
size: .
V: TRBV7-3
J: TRBJ1-6
CDR3: CASSVSTVSLGSPLHF
DNA: TGTGCCAGCAGCGTCTCGACAGTGTCCCTGGGATCACCCCTCCACTTT

D: .
size: many
V: TRBV29-1
J: TRBJ2-7
CDR3: CSVEERRQYF
DNA: TGCAGCGTTGAAGAACGTCGGCAGTACTTC

D: .
size: many
V: TRBV5-1
J: TRBJ1-1
CDR3: CASSLVATGVNTEAFF
DNA: TGCGCCAGCAGCTTGGTGGCGACAGGCGTGAACACTGAAGCTTTCTTT

D: .
size: many
V: TRBV24-1
J: TRBJ2-2
CDR3: CATSGRRDTGELFF
DNA: TGTGCCACCAGTGGCCGTCGCGACACCGGGGAGCTGTTTTTT

D: .
size: many
V: TRBV20-1
J: TRBJ2-5
CDR3: CSAIKVDRRETQYF
DNA: TGCAGTGCTATAAAAGTCGACAGGAGGGAGACCCAGTACTTC

D: .
size: many
V: TRBV6-5
J: TRBJ1-3
CDR3: CASSGTYEGNTIYF
DNA: TGTGCCAGCAGCGGGACCTACGAAGGAAACACCATATATTTT

D: .
size: many
V: TRBV7-2
J: TRBJ2-5
CDR3: CASSLPRRGETQYF
DNA: TGTGCCAGCAGCTTACCGCGAAGGGGGGAGACCCAGTACTTC

D: .
size: many
V: TRBV6-5
J: TRBJ1-5
CDR3: CASRLVFGAQPQHF
DNA: TGTGCCAGCAGACTGGTGTTCGGGGCTCAGCCCCAGCATTTT

D: .
size: .
V: TRBV12-3/TRBV12-4
J: TRBJ2-4
CDR3: CASSLNPGWGSAFAKNIQYF
DNA: TGTGCCAGCAGCCTAAATCCTGGGTGGGGTAGTGCTTTTGCCAAAAACATTCAGTACTTC

D: .
size: many
V: TRBV7-2
J: TRBJ2-7
CDR3: CASSLGRGASYEQYF
DNA: TGTGCCAGCAGCTTAGGACGGGGTGCGAGCTACGAGCAGTACTTC

D: .
size: many
V: TRBV4-3
J: TRBJ2-2
CDR3: CASSQGRHGELFF
DNA: TGCGCCAGCAGCCAAGGACGCCACGGGGAGCTGTTTTTT

D: .
size: few
V: TRBV7-2
J: TRBJ2-2
CDR3: CASSLPPVGELFF
DNA: TGTGCCAGCAGCTTACCCCCGGTGGGGGAGCTGTTTTTT

D: TRBD2
size: many
V: TRBV11-2
J: TRBJ2-5
CDR3: CASSKGLAGLVETQYF
DNA: TGTGCCAGCAGTAAGGGGCTAGCGGGCCTGGTGGAGACCCAGTACTTC

D: TRBD2
size: .
V: TRBV4-3
J: TRBJ2-7
CDR3: CASSQGTSASYEQYF
DNA: TGCGCCAGCAGCCAGGGGACTAGCGCCTCCTACGAGCAGTACTTC

D: .
size: many
V: TRBV29-1
J: TRBJ2-7
CDR3: CSVGVLGEQYF
DNA: TGCAGCGTAGGGGTCCTTGGCGAGCAGTACTTC

D: .
size: many
V: TRBV2
J: TRBJ2-6
CDR3: CASSPYSANVLTF
DNA: TGTGCCAGCAGTCCCTACTCGGCCAACGTCCTGACTTTC

D: TRBD1
size: many
V: TRBV9
J: TRBJ2-7
CDR3: CASSGTGSSEQYF
DNA: TGTGCCAGCTCCGGGACAGGGTCCTCCGAGCAGTACTTC

D: TRBD1
size: many
V: TRBV28
J: TRBJ1-6
CDR3: CASRGGQHNSPLHF
DNA: TGTGCCAGCAGGGGGGGACAGCATAATTCACCCCTCCACTTT

D: TRBD1
size: many
V: TRBV2
J: TRBJ1-1
CDR3: CASSGRTGRDTEAFF
DNA: TGTGCCAGCAGTGGCCGGACAGGGAGGGACACTGAAGCTTTCTTT

D: .
size: many
V: TRBV6-5
J: TRBJ1-3
CDR3: CASSSWGFSGNTIYF
DNA: TGTGCCAGCAGTTCGTGGGGCTTTTCTGGAAACACCATATATTTT

D: TRBD2
size: many
V: TRBV12-3/TRBV12-4
J: TRBJ2-5
CDR3: CASSPHSGRIETQYF
DNA: TGTGCCAGCAGTCCGCATAGCGGGAGAATAGAGACCCAGTACTTC

D: TRBD2
size: many
V: TRBV28
J: TRBJ2-7
CDR3: CASSWRGTSGIYEQYF
DNA: TGTGCCAGCAGTTGGCGCGGGACTAGCGGGATCTACGAGCAGTACTTC

D: TRBD2
size: many
V: TRBV28
J: TRBJ2-5
CDR3: CASTSSGGPETQYF
DNA: TGTGCCAGCACTTCGTCGGGGGGGCCGGAGACCCAGTACTTC

D: .
size: many
V: TRBV28
J: TRBJ1-6
CDR3: CASTHSYNSPLHF
DNA: TGTGCCAGCACTCACTCCTATAATTCACCCCTCCACTTT

D: TRBD1
size: many
V: TRBV7-7
J: TRBJ2-5
CDR3: CASSKIGTGGETQYF
DNA: TGTGCTAGCAGCAAGATAGGGACAGGCGGAGAGACCCAGTACTTC

D: .
size: many
V: TRBV6-1
J: TRBJ2-7
CDR3: CASSEITTYEQYF
DNA: TGTGCCAGCAGTGAAATCACCACCTACGAGCAGTACTTC

D: .
size: many
V: TRBV11-2
J: TRBJ2-5
CDR3: CASSSQWEEETQYF
DNA: TGTGCCAGCAGCTCGCAATGGGAGGAGGAGACCCAGTACTTC